The present entry profiles one T cell receptor (beta chain) with its context. Its antigen remains unidentified. Clones were sequenced by immunoSEQ multiplex PCR, and TCRdb holds only the in-frame ones, with some missing. This repertoire shows roughly 79,000 clones, about 72% found once; its top ten account for around 20%. The data originate from a study of T cell responses to AZD1222 COVID-19 vaccine. About the research overall: Analyses pooled second doses at about 4 or about 12 weeks. Whole-study findings and limits: Repertoires were collected only later (after the peak T cell response had occurred). Only a handful of AZD1222 recipients, several in all, had baseline seropositivity.

The sequence derives from an adult in good health. The sequencing used peripheral blood, collected on day 0 of AZD1222 vaccination.

CDR3: CASSTLGTSGRWVNEQYF. DNA of the CDR3: TGTGCCAGCAGTACCCTTGGGACTAGCGGGAGGTGGGTCAACGAGCAGTACTTC. This rearrangement joins TRBV28 to TRBJ2-7; 15 bases agree with TRBD2. Germline V CDR1 and CDR2: MDHEN, SYDVKM. This CDR3 is 18 amino acids long. With V trimmed by 5 bases and J by 5 bases, 13 bases remained unmatched.